What follows are 28 T cell receptor beta chains derived from one specimen sequenced in a study of cytomegalovirus exposure and HLA in healthy donors. 60 Vbeta and 13 Jbeta primers were used in PCR. Repertoires were generated with immunoSEQ multiplex PCR, while TCRdb's copy carries only in-frame clones and drops some. This table holds about 83,000 clones, over 70% found once. The source material was PBMCs. The receptor set was obtained from a man aged 18-30 years in good health and CMV-seropositive.

The chain has TRBV29-1 and TRBJ2-7, with TRBD1 as a possible D gene (5 bases). This CDR3 is 12 amino acids long. Germline V gene lookup returns CDR1 SQVTM and CDR2 ANQGSEA. The V gene lost 4 bases and the J gene lost 4 bases, with 11 bases spanning the gap. CDR3 coding DNA: TGCAGCGTTGCGCAGGGTAGTTACGAGCAGTACTTC. Translation: CSVAQGSYEQYF.

The DNA for the CDR3 is TGTGCCAGCAGCTTAACTTATACGCAGTATTTT. This encodes CASSLTYTQYF. V and J are TRBV7-2 and TRBJ2-3; D gene uncertain. CDR3 size: 11 residues. Deletions cut 2 bases from V and 7 bases from J, with 4 bases between. The germline V gene encodes CDR1 SGHTA and CDR2 FQGNSA.

The chain employs TRBV13 and TRBJ1-1, with 8 bases lining up with TRBD1. This CDR3 has 13 amino acids. V dropped 5 bases and J dropped 8; count of bases not matched to a gene: 7. Germline assignment: CDR1 PRHDT and CDR2 FYEKMQ (reference sequence). In DNA form, the CDR3 reads TGTGCCAGCAGCGTAACCACAGGGGGGGAAGCTTTCTTT. Protein sequence: CASSVTTGGEAFF.

This clone was seen once. J is TRBJ2-3 and V is TRBV7-8, with TRBD2 identical over 7 bases. V lost 2 bases, J lost 4 bases, and 9 bases stayed unmatched. The CDR3 sequence is 16 residues long. The germline CDR1 and CDR2 sequences are SGHVS and FQNEAQ. In nucleotides, the CDR3 is TGTGCCAGCAGCTTAAAAGGTTGGGCGGGAGCAGATACGCAGTATTTT. Translated: CASSLKGWAGADTQYF.

As for this clone: At one of its ends the junction is not consistent with the germline gene, which may arise from a read error. The chain combines TRBV7-7 with TRBJ2-7; 8 bases are shared with TRBD2. Germline V CDR1 and CDR2: SSHAT, FNYEAQ (reference sequence). The CDR3 is 15 amino acids. The CDR3 here is CASSGYLAGDREQYF. The DNA of the CDR3 is TGTGCTAGCAGCGGTTACCTAGCGGGCGACCGCGAGCAGTACTTC. Combining the CDR3 with reference TRBV7-7 and TRBJ2-7 gives the whole variable domain GAGVSQSPRYKVTKRGQDVTLRCDPISSHATLYWYQQALGQGPEFLTYFNYEAQPDKSGLPSDRFSAERPEGSISTLTIQRTEQRDSAMYRCASSGYLAGDREQYFGPGTRLTVT.

The chain employs TRBV29-1 and TRBJ2-3; D is unresolved. CDR1 and CDR2 from the germline V gene are SQVTM and ANQGSEA. This CDR3 has 18 amino acids. The V end lost 1 base, the J end lost 1 base, and 21 bases lay between the germline ends. CDR3 loop: CSVEGRQAPSSGTDTQYF. The CDR3 nucleotides are TGCAGCGTTGAAGGTCGGCAGGCCCCATCCTCTGGCACAGATACGCAGTATTTT.

This sequence joins TRBV10-2 and TRBJ2-7; a possible D gene is TRBD2 (5 bases). The CDR3 is made up of 14 amino acids. Germline CDR1 reads WSHSY; CDR2 reads SAAADI. V was trimmed by 10 bases and J by 4 bases, leaving 20 bases between them. CDR3 region: CATTTEGRGYEQYF. In DNA, the CDR3 is TGCGCCACCACCACTGAGGGAAGAGGATACGAGCAGTACTTC.

The chain recombines TRBV15 with TRBJ2-6; 7 nucleotides align to TRBD2. With 3 bases clipped from V and 2 bases from J, the junction kept 4 bases outside the gene matches. The CDR3 spans 16 residues. Per the germline V gene, CDR1 is LNHNV and CDR2 is YYDKDF (reference sequence). The CDR3 is CATSRDGRAGANVLTF. The CDR3 DNA follows: TGTGCCACCAGCAGGGATGGGAGGGCTGGGGCCAACGTCCTGACTTTC.

Written as DNA, the CDR3 is TGTGCCAGCAGCCAAGATCAGGGGGCCGGGGAGCTGTTTTTT. This gives the protein CASSQDQGAGELFF. This chain joins TRBV4-2 and TRBJ2-2, with TRBD1 matching 7 bases. CDR1 LGHNA and CDR2 YNFKEQ come from the germline V gene. CDR3 length equals 14 residues. V dropped 0 bases and J dropped 6; count of bases not matched to a gene: 1.

The chain carries TRBV25-1 and TRBJ2-5; 9 bases line up with TRBD2. The V gene end was trimmed by 4 bases and the J gene end by 1 base; junction bases not matched to a gene: 1. Germline assignment: CDR1 MGHDK and CDR2 SYGVNS. The CDR3 loop spans 14 amino acids. CDR3 sequence (DNA): TGTGCCAGCAGTGTGGGACTAGCCCAAGAGACCCAGTACTTC. Amino acids: CASSVGLAQETQYF.

V is TRBV28 and J is TRBJ2-7; D is perhaps TRBD1 (6 bases). Trimming shortened V by 6 bases and J by 10 bases, and 19 bases separated the two germline ends. The germline CDR1 and CDR2 sequences are MDHEN and SYDVKM. This CDR3 is 13 amino acids long. For the CDR3, the DNA is TGTGCCAGCAGCCCCCCTAACAGGGCTTCTCAGTACTTC. Translation: CASSPPNRASQYF.

The sample holds a few counts of this clone. The chain combines TRBV7-9 with TRBJ1-5; TRBD1 might be the D (5 bases). Trimming removed 1 base at V and 4 bases at J, with 11 bases between. The CDR3 has 15 residues. From germline, CDR1 is SEHNR and CDR2 FQNEAQ (reference sequence). CDR3 region: CASSLDRLPNQPQHF. CDR3 bases: TGTGCCAGCAGCTTAGACAGGCTACCAAATCAGCCCCAGCATTTT.

V gene TRBV6-5 combines with J gene TRBJ2-7; no clear D gene. Trimming left V 0 bases short and J 3 bases short, with 6 bases between. The CDR3 loop spans 13 amino acids. CDR1 and CDR2 (germline): MNHEY, SVGAGI. The CDR3 region is CASSYSRGYEQYF. The CDR3 DNA reads as TGTGCCAGCAGTTACTCGAGAGGCTACGAGCAGTACTTC.

This clone showed up just once. V gene TRBV9 combines with J gene TRBJ1-3; no definite D call. The CDR3 extends over 14 amino acids. The V end was cut by 0 bases, the J end by 2 bases, with 6 bases between. From germline, CDR1 is SGDLS and CDR2 YYNGEE. Here the CDR3 reads CASSVGATGNTIYF. DNA for the CDR3: TGTGCCAGCAGCGTAGGGGCCACTGGAAACACCATATATTTT.

This clone was found a few times. The chain joins TRBV10-3 to TRBJ2-1, with D tentatively TRBD1 (6 bases). This CDR3 has 13 amino acids. V gave up 4 bases and J gave up 8 bases, with 12 bases separating them. CDR1 and CDR2 from the germline V gene are ENHRY and SYGVKD. CDR3 sequence (DNA): TGTGCCATCAGTGTTGACCCAGGGGATGAGCAGTTCTTC. It encodes CAISVDPGDEQFF.

This clone was observed a single time. The rearrangement uses TRBV4-1 and TRBJ1-2, with 7 nucleotides matching TRBD1. Germline CDR1 is MGHRA and CDR2 is YSYEKL. The V gene end was trimmed by 0 bases and the J gene end by 0 bases; junction bases not matched to a gene: 4. The CDR3 sequence is 16 residues long. The CDR3 loop reads CASSQEGGGSNYGYTF. The CDR3 DNA reads as TGCGCCAGCAGCCAAGAAGGAGGGGGCTCTAACTATGGCTACACCTTC.

This clone showed up just once. The DNA for the CDR3 is TGCAGCGGCTGGACAGGGGGAGGGGATGAGCAGTTCTTC. It is translated as CSGWTGGGDEQFF. The rearrangement joins TRBV29-1 to TRBJ2-1; TRBD1 matches 10 bases. This CDR3 comprises 13 residues. Per the germline V gene, CDR1 is SQVTM and CDR2 is ANQGSEA. After removal of 7 bases from V and 8 bases from J, the junction contained 8 bases not matched to a gene.

The V and J genes are TRBV5-1 and TRBJ2-1; 10 bases are shared with TRBD2. Germline values: CDR1 SGHRS, CDR2 YFSETQ. J gave up 8 bases and V 0 bases, and 11 bases lay outside the gene matches. CDR3 length: 17 residues. In DNA form, the CDR3 reads TGCGCCAGCAGCTTGGGAGTGGGACTAGCGATTCGGGATGAGCAGTTCTTC. Protein sequence: CASSLGVGLAIRDEQFF.

The chain uses TRBV29-1 and TRBJ2-7; 8 positions match TRBD1. CDR3 length: 13 amino acids. Germline V lookup: CDR1 SQVTM, CDR2 ANQGSEA. The V and J ends lost 1 base and 2 bases, in that order; junction bases with no gene match: 1. Written as DNA, the CDR3 is TGCAGCGTTGAAGGGACAGGGACCTACGAGCAGTACTTC. Protein sequence: CSVEGTGTYEQYF.

The chain is built from TRBV7-8 and TRBJ2-2, with D possibly TRBD1 on 5 matching bases. The CDR3 totals 13 residues. Germline-derived CDR1 and CDR2 are SGHVS and FQNEAQ. Deletions cut 9 bases from V and 1 base from J, with 9 bases between. CDR3 bases: TGTGCCAGGGATGACAGGAACACCGGGGAGCTGTTTTTT. Translating it yields CARDDRNTGELFF.

There are many counts of this clone. The CDR3 coding sequence is TGTGCCAGCAGTGATGGGTTAGCAGCAATATACAATGAGCAGTTCTTC. It specifies CASSDGLAAIYNEQFF. The J gene is TRBJ2-1, the V gene TRBV2; no clear D. The CDR3 is 16 residues long. Trimming took 3 bases from V and 4 from J, leaving 16 bases between them. Germline loops: CDR1 SNHLY, CDR2 FYNNEI.

This clone was observed a few times. The chain carries TRBV29-1 and TRBJ2-7; TRBD1 matches at 7 bases. The trim removed 7 bases at V and 5 bases at J, leaving 8 bases unmatched. The CDR3 totals 12 residues. Germline V gives CDR1 SQVTM, CDR2 ANQGSEA. The CDR3 loop reads CSGKTGPHEQYF. For the CDR3, the DNA is TGCAGCGGCAAGACAGGGCCCCACGAGCAGTACTTC.

This clone was found a few times. This chain links TRBV9 with TRBJ1-1, with D possibly being TRBD1 (6 bases). This CDR3 contains 14 residues. Germline-derived CDR1 and CDR2 are SGDLS and YYNGEE. The ends were cut back, 3 bases at V and 4 bases at J, with 13 bases in the middle. CDR3 nucleotides: TGTGCCAGCAGCGGAGTGGACAGCCTCACTGAAGCTTTCTTT. This codes for CASSGVDSLTEAFF. The variable domain in full, with the rest retrieved from reference TRBV9 and TRBJ1-1, is DSGVTQTPKHLITATGQRVTLRCSPRSGDLSVYWYQQSLDQGLQFLIQYYNGEERAKGNILERFSAQQFPDLHSELNLSSLELGDSALYFCASSGVDSLTEAFFGQGTRLTVV.

This clone showed up just once. The J gene is TRBJ1-1, the V gene TRBV14; D call uncertain. The V end was cut by 4 bases, the J end by 0 bases, with 6 bases between. Germline CDR1 and CDR2: SGHDN and FVKESK. CDR3 size: 13 residues. The DNA of the CDR3 is TGTGCCAGCAGCCCCTTTTTGAACACTGAAGCTTTCTTT. It translates to CASSPFLNTEAFF.

The V gene is TRBV2, the J gene TRBJ1-1; D is unresolved. CDR1 and CDR2 (germline): SNHLY, FYNNEI. The CDR3 is 11 amino acids. Trimming removed 7 bases from V and 0 bases from J, with 3 bases in between. The CDR3 coding sequence is TGTGCCAGCACTGTGAACACTGAAGCTTTCTTT. It translates to CASTVNTEAFF.

V gene TRBV7-3 combines with J gene TRBJ2-7, with 9 nucleotides matching TRBD2. Germline V gene sequence: CDR1 SGHTA, CDR2 FQGTGA. This CDR3 has 14 residues. V was clipped by 3 bases and J by 0 bases; unmatched bases: 0. In DNA, the CDR3 is TGTGCCAGCAGCTTGACTAGCGGCTCCTACGAGCAGTACTTC. It specifies CASSLTSGSYEQYF.

The chain recombines TRBV28 with TRBJ2-7; the D gene is possibly TRBD2 (7 bases). Germline values: CDR1 MDHEN, CDR2 SYDVKM. The CDR3 is 15 amino acids. Trimming took off 6 bases at V and 1 base at J, with 16 bases between the two ends. CDR3 loop: CASSDWGGRSYEQYF. CDR3 in DNA: TGTGCCAGCAGCGATTGGGGGGGCAGGTCCTACGAGCAGTACTTC.

The chain couples TRBV28 to TRBJ1-1; 7 positions agree with TRBD1. The CDR3 spans 16 residues. CDR1 is MDHEN and CDR2 is SYDVKM in the germline V gene. The J segment lost 4 bases and the V segment lost 2 bases, leaving 10 bases of the junction unmatched. For the CDR3, the DNA is TGTGCCAGCAGTTTAGGTAACAGGGGCCTAACCACTGAAGCTTTCTTT. This sequence encodes CASSLGNRGLTTEAFF. Drawing the rest from reference TRBV28 and TRBJ1-1, the complete variable domain is DVKVTQSSRYLVKRTGEKVFLECVQDMDHENMFWYRQDPGLGLRLIYFSYDVKMKEKGDIPEGYSVSREKKERFSLILESASTNQTSMYLCASSLGNRGLTTEAFFGQGTRLTVV.